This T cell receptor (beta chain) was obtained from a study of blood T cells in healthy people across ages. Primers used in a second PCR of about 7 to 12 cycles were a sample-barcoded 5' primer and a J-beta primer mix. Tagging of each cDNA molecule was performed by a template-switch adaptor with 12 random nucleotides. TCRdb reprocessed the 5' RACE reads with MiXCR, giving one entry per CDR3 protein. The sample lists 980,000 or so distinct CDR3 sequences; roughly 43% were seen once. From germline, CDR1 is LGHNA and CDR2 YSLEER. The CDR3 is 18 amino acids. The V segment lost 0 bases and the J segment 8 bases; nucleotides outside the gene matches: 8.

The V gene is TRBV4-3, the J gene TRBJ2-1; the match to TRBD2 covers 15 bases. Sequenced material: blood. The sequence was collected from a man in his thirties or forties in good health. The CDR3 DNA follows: TGCGCCAGCAGCCAAGATAGCTCAGGACTAGCGGGGGGGGATGAGCAGTTCTTC. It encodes CASSQDSSGLAGGDEQFF.